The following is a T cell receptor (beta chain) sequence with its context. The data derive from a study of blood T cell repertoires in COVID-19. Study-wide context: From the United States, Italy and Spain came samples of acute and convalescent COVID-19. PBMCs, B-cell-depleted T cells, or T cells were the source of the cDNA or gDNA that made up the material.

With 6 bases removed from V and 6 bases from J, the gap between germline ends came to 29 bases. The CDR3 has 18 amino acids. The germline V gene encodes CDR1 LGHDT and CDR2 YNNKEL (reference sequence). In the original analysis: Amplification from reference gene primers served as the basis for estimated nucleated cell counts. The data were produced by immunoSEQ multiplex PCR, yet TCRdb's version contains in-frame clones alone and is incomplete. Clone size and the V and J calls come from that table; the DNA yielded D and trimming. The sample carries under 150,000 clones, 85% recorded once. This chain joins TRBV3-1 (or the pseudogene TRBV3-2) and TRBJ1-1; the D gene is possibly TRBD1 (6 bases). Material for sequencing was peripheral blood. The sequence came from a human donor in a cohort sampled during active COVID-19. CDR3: CASSLRNNRDFSAAEAFF. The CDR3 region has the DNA TGTGCCAGCAGTCTTAGAAATAACAGGGATTTTTCCGCCGCTGAAGCTTTCTTT.